This TCR beta chain was profiled in a study of control samples from healthy donors and cancer patients. The data were produced by immunoSEQ multiplex PCR, yet TCRdb's version contains in-frame clones alone and is incomplete. The table includes approximately 97,000 clones, almost 90% detected once. The CDR3 loop spans 15 amino acids. Germline CDR1 KGHDR, CDR2 SFDVKD. Trimming pared 4 bases from V and 1 base from J, leaving 13 bases between. This clone appeared a few times. V gene TRBV24-1 combines with J gene TRBJ2-7; D is unclear. The sequence came from a young man in good health. Source material: blood. CDR3 in DNA: TGTGCCACCAGTGACTCCGGTAGAGGTTCCTACGAGCAGTACTTC. It codes for CATSDSGRGSYEQYF.